This TCR beta chain was sequenced in a study of PD-1 blockade in classical Hodgkin lymphoma. The study, taken as a whole, reports: By C4D1 there was a significant rise in CD4+ TCR diversity but not in CD8+ TCR diversity. When nivolumab was started under 1 year after ASCT, patients were excluded. Factors driving the repertoire differences, possibly disease activity or prior therapy, remain undefined.

The assay was immunoSEQ multiplex PCR, and TCRdb's table has in-frame clones only and misses some. The table has about 12,000 clones, 65% to 80% seen once. As for this clone: Antigen unknown.

In germline, CDR1 is SGHNT, CDR2 YENEEA. With 0 bases removed from V and 9 bases from J, the gap between germline ends came to 12 bases. The CDR3 is made up of 13 amino acids. Every patient experienced relapse after autologous stem cell transplantation, and brentuximab vedotin exposure varied. Starting with thawed PBMCs, CD4+ T cells were purified by magnetic negative selection. Relapsed/refractory classical Hodgkin lymphoma patients had complete, partial or progressive responses. The material sequenced was CD4+ T cells from blood, taken at baseline. The origin of this receptor is a human donor with classical Hodgkin lymphoma. The chain links TRBV11-3 to TRBJ2-7; D is undetermined. CDR3 bases: TGTGCCAGCAGCTTAGACACAGAGTGGATGCAGTACTTC. Protein product: CASSLDTEWMQYF. The full variable domain, its missing parts supplied by reference TRBV11-3 and TRBJ2-7, is EAGVVQSPRYKIIEKKQPVAFWCNPISGHNTLYWYLQNLGQGPELLIRYENEEAVDDSQLPKDRFSAERLKGVDSTLKIQPAELGDSAVYLCASSLDTEWMQYFGPGTRLTVT.